These 30 T cell receptor beta chains were sequenced from one sample in a study of immune evolution from preneoplasia to lung adenocarcinoma. Produced via immunoSEQ multiplex PCR; TCRdb's table is partial and in-frame only. The sample lists over 13,000 clones, 75% to 90% occurring once. Material: FFPE minimally invasive lung adenocarcinoma tissue. The receptors shown here come from a person aged 70 to 85 with lung adenocarcinoma.

This chain uses TRBV19 with TRBJ2-2; 9 bases match TRBD1. Trimming cost V 6 bases and J 7 bases; bases outside gene matches: 6. The length of the CDR3 is 14 residues. Germline V gene lookup returns CDR1 LNHDA and CDR2 SQIVND (reference sequence). The CDR3 is CASSTGTGIGELFF. The CDR3 nucleotides read TGTGCCAGTAGCACCGGGACAGGGATCGGGGAGCTGTTTTTT.

This clone is a singleton in its sample. The V call is TRBV6-1, the J call TRBJ2-1; D gene ambiguous. The CDR3 length is 11 residues. In germline, CDR1 is MNHNS, CDR2 SASEGT. V was trimmed by 6 bases and J by 9 bases, leaving 9 bases between them. The CDR3 DNA is TGTGCCAGCAGAGGACCAGTTGAGCAGTTCTTC. Amino acids: CASRGPVEQFF.

The genes are TRBV19 and TRBJ2-2, with TRBD1 matching 8 bases. V shed 3 bases and J 7 bases; nucleotides not matched to a gene: 7. Germline V CDR1 and CDR2: LNHDA, SQIVND (reference sequence). The CDR3 is made up of 15 amino acids. CDR3 sequence reads: CASSMARQGRGELFF. Written as DNA, the CDR3 is TGTGCCAGTAGTATGGCCCGACAGGGGCGCGGGGAGCTGTTTTTT. Together with reference TRBV19 and TRBJ2-2, the CDR3 gives the full variable domain: DGGITQSPKYLFRKEGQNVTLSCEQNLNHDAMYWYRQDPGQGLRLIYYSQIVNDFQKGDIAEGYSVSREKKESFPLTVTSAQKNPTAFYLCASSMARQGRGELFFGEGSRLTVL.

The rearrangement uses TRBV28 and TRBJ2-3; 7 bases are a match to TRBD1. CDR1 MDHEN and CDR2 SYDVKM come from the germline V gene. J was trimmed by 1 base and V by 7 bases; bases with no gene match: 8. The CDR3 length is 15 residues. DNA for the CDR3: TGTGCCAGCAATCGAGGGGGCGCAGGCACAGATACGCAGTATTTT. This translates into CASNRGGAGTDTQYF. The complete variable domain, with remaining parts taken from reference TRBV28 and TRBJ2-3, reads DVKVTQSSRYLVKRTGEKVFLECVQDMDHENMFWYRQDPGLGLRLIYFSYDVKMKEKGDIPEGYSVSREKKERFSLILESASTNQTSMYLCASNRGGAGTDTQYFGPGTRLTVL.

The chain employs TRBV19 and TRBJ2-1; D remains ambiguous. Deletions cut 5 bases from V and 7 bases from J, with 15 bases between. The CDR3 is made up of 14 amino acids. The germline V gene has CDR1 LNHDA and CDR2 SQIVND (reference sequence). The CDR3 bases are TGTGCCAGTAGTTTCTACGGCGGACGGAATGAGCAGTTCTTC. Residues: CASSFYGGRNEQFF.

This clone was recorded once. The chain joins TRBV15 to TRBJ1-1; a possible D gene is TRBD1 (5 bases). The CDR3 is 15 amino acids. With 2 bases removed from V and 3 bases from J, the gap between germline ends came to 13 bases. Germline CDR1 and CDR2: LNHNV and YYDKDF (reference sequence). In DNA, the CDR3 is TGTGCCACCAGCAGATCCCCCTTAGGGGACACTGAAGCTTTCTTT. Its protein is CATSRSPLGDTEAFF.

This chain connects TRBV19 to TRBJ2-1; D not certain. Trimming stripped 7 bases from V and 6 bases from J, with 10 bases between. The V gene's germline CDR1 is LNHDA and CDR2 SQIVND (reference sequence). CDR3 size: 12 residues. CDR3 DNA sequence: TGTGCCAGTAAGAGTGGTCGCAATGAGCAGTTCTTC. Its translation is CASKSGRNEQFF. Full variable domain (missing parts from reference TRBV19 and TRBJ2-1): DGGITQSPKYLFRKEGQNVTLSCEQNLNHDAMYWYRQDPGQGLRLIYYSQIVNDFQKGDIAEGYSVSREKKESFPLTVTSAQKNPTAFYLCASKSGRNEQFFGPGTRLTVL.

The chain recombines TRBV11-2 with TRBJ1-4; D gene ambiguous. The CDR3 covers 15 residues. The germline V gene has CDR1 SGHAT and CDR2 FQNNGV. Trimming pared 2 bases from V and 4 bases from J, leaving 11 bases between. The CDR3 DNA reads TGTGCCAGCAGCTTAACGGGGAACCTTAATGAAAAACTGTTTTTT. This codes for CASSLTGNLNEKLFF.

This clone was counted only a few times. This sequence joins TRBV18 and TRBJ1-1; D gene uncertain. The length of the CDR3 is 12 residues. V lost 3 bases to trimming and J lost 12 bases, with 14 bases between them. CDR1 is KGHSH and CDR2 is LQKENI in the germline V gene. CDR3 in DNA: TGTGCCAGCTCACCGGCCGCCCTCGGGACTTTCTTT. Amino acids: CASSPAALGTFF.

The genes are TRBV28 and TRBJ2-1, with D uncertain. CDR1 and CDR2 from the germline V gene are MDHEN and SYDVKM. The CDR3 loop spans 11 amino acids. V lost 10 bases, J lost 9 bases, and 13 bases lay in between. This chain's CDR3 is CATTRVGEQFF. The CDR3 DNA sequence: TGTGCCACCACCCGGGTCGGTGAGCAGTTCTTC.

The chain employs TRBV28 and TRBJ2-6; 11 bases are a match to TRBD1. The ends lost 8 bases at V and 3 bases at J; junction bases unmatched: 6. The CDR3 has 16 amino acids. The germline CDR1 and CDR2 sequences are MDHEN and SYDVKM. The DNA of the CDR3 is TGTGCCAGCGTCGGACAGGGGGCAGTTGGGGCCAACGTCCTGACTTTC. Its translation: CASVGQGAVGANVLTF.

V and J are TRBV12-5 and TRBJ1-1; possible D gene TRBD1, 5 bases. From germline, CDR1 is LGHNT and CDR2 FRNRAP. V lost 4 bases to trimming and J lost 3 bases, with 6 bases between them. This CDR3 has 12 amino acids. CDR3: CASGSRDTEAFF. The CDR3 coding sequence is TGTGCTAGTGGTTCCAGGGACACTGAAGCTTTCTTT.

The genes are TRBV2 and TRBJ1-3; D is uncertain. This CDR3 comprises 12 residues. Germline CDR1 SNHLY, CDR2 FYNNEI. V was cut by 8 bases and J by 2 bases, with 7 bases left in between. The CDR3 DNA reads TGTGCCAGCCGATTAGCTGGAAACACCATATATTTT. This encodes CASRLAGNTIYF.

The J gene is TRBJ2-2, the V gene TRBV6-7; no definite D call. TRBV6-7 is identified as an open reading frame with a role that is uncertain. V shed 2 bases and J shed 0 bases, with 10 bases lying between them. The CDR3 extends over 16 amino acids. CDR3 residues: CASSYRRCPNTGELFF. As DNA, the CDR3 is TGTGCCAGCAGTTACCGACGGTGCCCGAACACCGGGGAGCTGTTTTTT.

This clone came up once. The genes are TRBV11-1 and TRBJ1-1; D remains ambiguous. From germline, CDR1 is SGHAT and CDR2 FQDESV (reference sequence). The CDR3 length is 13 residues. Trimming removed 1 base at V and 5 bases at J, with 8 bases between. CDR3 loop: CASSLGVRTEAFF. In nucleotides, the CDR3 is TGTGCCAGCAGCTTAGGGGTGAGAACTGAAGCTTTCTTT.

The CDR3 DNA sequence: TGTGCCAGCAGTTTATTAGCCTCTTACACCGGGGAGCTGTTTTTT. This codes for CASSLLASYTGELFF. J is TRBJ2-2 and V is TRBV27, with D unresolved. V lost 1 base and J 3 bases, leaving 9 bases between the germline ends. Per germline, CDR1 MNHEY and CDR2 SMNVEV (reference sequence). The length of the CDR3 is 15 residues.

The chain joins TRBV6-5 to TRBJ1-2, with D possibly TRBD1 on 6 matching bases. V was clipped by 4 bases and J by 4 bases, with 16 bases between them. The CDR3 runs 15 residues. Germline CDR1 and CDR2: MNHEY and SVGAGI. The CDR3 is CASSFTGGDTYGYTF. The DNA for the CDR3 is TGTGCCAGCAGTTTCACTGGGGGGGACACCTATGGCTACACCTTC.

The V call is TRBV30, the J call TRBJ2-5; D possibly corresponds to TRBD2 (7 bases). The CDR3 sequence is 13 residues long. Trimming left V 5 bases short and J 5 bases short, with 15 bases between. Germline assignment: CDR1 GTSNPN and CDR2 SVGIG (reference sequence). DNA of the CDR3: TGTGCCTGGGCACGGGGGGCCGAGGAGACCCAGTACTTC. Translating gives CAWARGAEETQYF.

This chain joins TRBV5-1 and TRBJ2-7; D possibly corresponds to TRBD1 (5 bases). This CDR3 has 16 amino acids. Germline lookup yields CDR1 SGHRS and CDR2 YFSETQ. Trimming left V 2 bases short and J 4 bases short, with 19 bases between. The CDR3 region is CASSLNQGRRWYEQYF. The CDR3 DNA follows: TGCGCCAGCAGCTTAAACCAGGGTAGGCGGTGGTACGAGCAGTACTTC.

The chain carries TRBV30 and TRBJ2-2; D possibly matches TRBD1 or TRBD2 (7 bases each). CDR3 length: 14 residues. V lost 5 bases and J 4 bases, leaving 14 bases between the germline ends. From germline, CDR1 is GTSNPN and CDR2 SVGIG (reference sequence). The CDR3 coding sequence is TGTGCCTGGGGTCAGGGGGGGGGCACCGGGGAGCTGTTTTTT. This sequence encodes CAWGQGGGTGELFF.

The DNA for the CDR3 is TGTGCCAGCAGCTTTGTGGACAGACCCTCTGGAAACACCATATATTTT. It specifies CASSFVDRPSGNTIYF. The genes are TRBV5-6 and TRBJ1-3, with TRBD1 as a possible D gene (6 bases). The germline gives CDR1 SGHDT, CDR2 YYEEEE. CDR3 length: 16 amino acids. V dropped 2 bases and J dropped 0 bases, with 12 bases sitting between them.

This clone was recorded a few times. The chain combines TRBV11-1 with TRBJ2-7; possible D gene TRBD2, 6 bases. The CDR3 loop spans 14 amino acids. The V end lost 5 bases, the J end lost 3 bases, and 14 bases lay between the germline ends. The germline V gene encodes CDR1 SGHAT and CDR2 FQDESV (reference sequence). This CDR3 is CASSPPTRGYEQYF. The CDR3 DNA sequence: TGTGCCAGCAGCCCACCGACTAGGGGCTACGAGCAGTACTTC. The entire variable domain, with the rest obtained from reference TRBV11-1 and TRBJ2-7, is as follows: EAEVAQSPRYKITEKSQAVAFWCDPISGHATLYWYRQILGQGPELLVQFQDESVVDDSQLPKDRFSAERLKGVDSTLKIQPAELGDSAMYLCASSPPTRGYEQYFGPGTRLTVT.

This clone was seen more than once but under ten times. The chain combines TRBV6-1 with TRBJ1-1, with TRBD1 matching 10 bases. Germline V lookup: CDR1 MNHNS, CDR2 SASEGT. V lost 3 bases, J lost 11 bases, and 6 bases stayed unmatched. The CDR3 has 13 amino acids. The CDR3 DNA reads as TGTGCCAGCAGTGAGGGACAGGGGTGGTACGCTTTCTTT. Translated, it gives CASSEGQGWYAFF.

This rearrangement joins TRBV30 to TRBJ2-3; 7 bases are shared with TRBD1. Per germline, CDR1 GTSNPN and CDR2 SVGIG (reference sequence). The CDR3 runs to 15 residues. J lost 0 bases, V lost 4 bases, and 7 bases had no gene match. CDR3 amino acids: CAWTVWDSSTDTQYF. The CDR3 DNA reads as TGTGCCTGGACAGTTTGGGACAGCAGCACAGATACGCAGTATTTT.

The chain recombines TRBV9 with TRBJ2-7; TRBD1 matches at 9 bases. The V gene end was trimmed by 0 bases and the J gene end by 1 base; junction bases not matched to a gene: 5. The CDR3 spans 16 residues. CDR1 and CDR2 (germline): SGDLS, YYNGEE. The CDR3 DNA reads as TGTGCCAGCAGCGTAGGGGCGACAGGGGGGTCCTACGAGCAGTACTTC. Translating gives CASSVGATGGSYEQYF.

V and J are TRBV16 and TRBJ2-7; possible D gene TRBD1, 6 bases. The CDR3 sequence is 13 residues long. V lost 4 bases, J lost 3 bases, and 10 bases lay in between. Looked up from germline, CDR1 is KGHSY and CDR2 is FQNENV. In DNA, the CDR3 is TGTGCCAGCAGCCCTCGGGACAACTACGAGCAGTACTTC. Its protein is CASSPRDNYEQYF.

This clone was recorded only once. The chain has TRBV5-1 and TRBJ2-2; D is tentatively TRBD1 or TRBD2 (6 bases each). Between the trimmed V and J ends, which lost 0 bases and 2 bases, there was a span of 11 bases. CDR3 size: 16 residues. Germline CDR1 SGHRS, CDR2 YFSETQ. In DNA, the CDR3 is TGCGCCAGCAGCTTGGAAGGGGGGTTTAACACCGGGGAGCTGTTTTTT. Encoded protein: CASSLEGGFNTGELFF.

The V call is TRBV30, the J call TRBJ1-3, with unresolved D. The V gene's germline CDR1 is GTSNPN and CDR2 SVGIG (reference sequence). Trimming pared 7 bases from V and 0 bases from J, leaving 10 bases between. The CDR3 contains 13 residues. CDR3 region: CALRTGSGNTIYF. CDR3 coding DNA: TGTGCCTTGCGGACGGGCTCTGGAAACACCATATATTTT.

This chain uses TRBV19 with TRBJ2-1; 12 nucleotides align to TRBD2. The V gene end was trimmed by 6 bases and the J gene end by 8 bases; junction bases not matched to a gene: 8. The length of the CDR3 is 15 residues. Germline loops: CDR1 LNHDA, CDR2 SQIVND (reference sequence). The CDR3 sequence is CASRALAGGPDEQFF. Here the CDR3 DNA reads TGTGCCAGTAGGGCCCTAGCGGGGGGGCCAGATGAGCAGTTCTTC.

The J gene is TRBJ1-6, the V gene TRBV7-9; maybe TRBD1 (5 bases). The CDR3 is 16 amino acids. V lost 5 bases, J lost 4 bases, and 15 bases lay in between. In germline, CDR1 is SEHNR, CDR2 FQNEAQ (reference sequence). The CDR3 is CASSKQGLEYNSPLHF. In DNA, the CDR3 is TGTGCCAGCAGCAAGCAGGGACTTGAATATAATTCACCCCTCCACTTT.